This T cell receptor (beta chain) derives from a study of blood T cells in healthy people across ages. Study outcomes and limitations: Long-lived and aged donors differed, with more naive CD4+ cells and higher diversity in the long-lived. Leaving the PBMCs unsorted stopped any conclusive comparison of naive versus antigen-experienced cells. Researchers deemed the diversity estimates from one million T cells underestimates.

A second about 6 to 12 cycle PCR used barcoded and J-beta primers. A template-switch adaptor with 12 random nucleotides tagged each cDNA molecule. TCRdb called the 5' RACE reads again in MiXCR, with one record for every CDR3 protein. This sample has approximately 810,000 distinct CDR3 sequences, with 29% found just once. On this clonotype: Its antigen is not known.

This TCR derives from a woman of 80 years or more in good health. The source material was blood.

The CDR3 region has the DNA TGTGCCAGCTCACACGGGACAGGGGACGTTGTGAATACGCAGTATTTT. Its protein is CASSHGTGDVVNTQYF. V and J are TRBV18 and TRBJ2-3; 10 nucleotides align to TRBD1. V shed 4 bases, J shed 7 bases, and the junction held 11 bases outside the gene matches. The germline gives CDR1 KGHSH, CDR2 LQKENI. The CDR3 is made up of 16 amino acids.